This section outlines one T cell receptor beta chain sequence together with its context. Its specificity is not known. Germline is not matched at one junction end, which may reflect a read error. The sample belongs to a study of beta chain features in type 1 diabetes. Findings and caveats of the study: When Type 1 diabetes patients were examined, their TCRB CDR3s proved moderately but significantly shorter in all four CD4+ subsets.

The CDR3 has 15 residues. CDR1 is SGHNT, CDR2 YYREEE, per germline (reference sequence). The isolated RNA, all of it, was reverse transcribed, so expressed TCRB transcripts were what got sequenced. Data came from immunoSEQ multiplex PCR; TCRdb stores just in-frame clones and leaves some out. Found here are around 130,000 clones, around 9% of them singletons; the top ten hold 0.7% to 0.85%. The receptor was isolated from a man aged 30 to 45 with type 1 diabetes. The V and J genes are TRBV5-4 and TRBJ2-1; 12 nucleotides match TRBD2. Sequenced: central memory CD4+ T cells from blood. As DNA, the CDR3 is TGCGCCAGCAGCTTTGGACTAGCGGGGTTAGACGAGCAGTTCTTC. It codes for CASSFGLAGLDEQFF.